The clone carrying this T cell receptor (beta chain) was found a few times. Its antigen is still unknown. The ends were cut back, 4 bases at V and 0 bases at J, with 12 bases in the middle. The germline V gene encodes CDR1 SGHRS and CDR2 YFSETQ. The CDR3 contains 15 residues. These data are taken from a study of beta chain features in type 1 diabetes. Study findings and constraints: Patients with Type 1 diabetes showed moderately but significantly shorter TCRB CDR3s in all four CD4+ subsets. Type 1 diabetes patients had VDJ junctions that carried fewer insertions and more deletions. Naive, central memory and Treg TCRB repertoires appeared more alike in patients than in healthy donors.

Every isolated RNA sample was fully reverse transcribed, so sequencing captured expressed TCRB transcripts. Measured with immunoSEQ multiplex PCR; TCRdb has only the in-frame clones, and not every one. This sample has approximately 240,000 clones, with roughly 16% found just once. The V call is TRBV5-1, the J call TRBJ2-3, with D possibly matching TRBD2 (6 bases). The sequencing input was naive CD4+ T cells from blood. The receptor comes from a man aged 30-40 years with type 1 diabetes. CDR3 in DNA: TGCGCCAGCAGCACTTGGAGGGGTAGCACAGATACGCAGTATTTT. It is translated as CASSTWRGSTDTQYF.